The 23 T cell receptor beta chains listed next were all sequenced from one sample in a study of breast tumors, draining lymph nodes, adjacent tissues. MiXCR was run by TCRdb on the multiplex PCR reads, yielding one entry per CDR3 protein. In the table there are 150,000 or so distinct CDR3 sequences, roughly 35% of which are singletons. The lymph nodes were axillary draining lymph nodes from breast cancer patients. Sequenced material: axillary lymph node tissue. The receptors here all came from a female donor with breast cancer. Some clones in this sample may be carry-over from other donors' samples.

This clonotype was seen repeatedly, ten times or more. The chain joins TRBV29-1 to TRBJ2-7; possibly TRBD1 for D (6 bases). With 7 bases removed from V and 5 bases from J, the gap between germline ends came to 18 bases. The germline gives CDR1 SQVTM, CDR2 ANQGSEA. This CDR3 comprises 13 residues. The CDR3 DNA reads TGCAGCGCGGAAGGGGGTATAGGCGACGAGCAGTACTTC. Protein: CSAEGGIGDEQYF.

V usage is TRBV20-1 and J usage is TRBJ2-2, with 7 bases matching TRBD2. CDR3 length: 11 amino acids. The V gene end was trimmed by 3 bases and the J gene end by 8 bases; junction bases not matched to a gene: 0. Germline assignment: CDR1 DFQATT and CDR2 SNEGSKA (reference sequence). CDR3: CSARGGGELFF. CDR3 bases: TGCAGTGCTAGGGGGGGGGGGGAGCTGTTTTTT.

This clonotype was recorded at least ten times. The chain couples TRBV30 to TRBJ2-3; D gene uncertain. The V end was cut by 1 base, the J end by 2 bases, with 4 bases between. The V gene's germline CDR1 is GTSNPN and CDR2 SVGIG (reference sequence). The CDR3 runs 12 residues. The CDR3 spells CAWSATTDTQYF. CDR3 in DNA: TGTGCCTGGAGTGCCACCACAGATACGCAGTATTTT. The variable domain in full, with the rest retrieved from reference TRBV30 and TRBJ2-3, is SQTIHQWPATLVQPVGSPLSLECTVEGTSNPNLYWYRQAAGRGLQLLFYSVGIGQISSEVPQNLSASRPQDRQFILSSKKLLLSDSGFYLCAWSATTDTQYFGPGTRLTVL.

This clonotype was picked up many times. V and J are TRBV20-1 and TRBJ2-1; D might be TRBD1 (5 bases). The CDR3 is made up of 13 amino acids. Germline loops: CDR1 DFQATT, CDR2 SNEGSKA (reference sequence). Deletions cut 7 bases from V and 8 bases from J, with 18 bases between. CDR3 protein: CSVLDTGPDEQFF. In DNA form, the CDR3 reads TGCAGTGTCCTGGATACAGGCCCGGATGAGCAGTTCTTC.

The rearrangement links TRBV5-1 to TRBJ1-6; D might be TRBD1 (5 bases). CDR1 and CDR2 from the germline V gene are SGHRS and YFSETQ. The CDR3 has 15 residues. Trimming shortened V by 10 bases and J by 8 bases, and 22 bases separated the two germline ends. The DNA of the CDR3 is TGCGCCGGCAACCCGGACACCGGGGGATATTCACCCCTCCACTTT. Its translation: CAGNPDTGGYSPLHF. Drawing the rest from reference TRBV5-1 and TRBJ1-6, the complete variable domain is KAGVTQTPRYLIKTRGQQVTLSCSPISGHRSVSWYQQTPGQGLQFLFEYFSETQRNKGNFPGRFSGRQFSNSRSEMNVSTLELGDSALYLCAGNPDTGGYSPLHFGNGTRLTVT.

Ten or more counts support this clonotype. The CDR3 reads CASSLETSGEYSYEQYF. CDR3 coding DNA: TGTGCCAGCAGCTTAGAGACTAGCGGGGAGTACTCCTACGAGCAGTACTTC. This sequence joins TRBV7-2 and TRBJ2-7, with 11 bases identical to TRBD2. Per the germline V gene, CDR1 is SGHTA and CDR2 is FQGNSA. J was trimmed by 0 bases and V by 1 base; bases with no gene match: 5. The CDR3 has 17 residues. The variable domain in full, completed from reference TRBV7-2 and TRBJ2-7, reads GAGVSQSPSNKVTEKGKDVELRCDPISGHTALYWYRQSLGQGLEFLIYFQGNSAPDKSGLPSDRFSAERTGGSVSTLTIQRTQQEDSAVYLCASSLETSGEYSYEQYFGPGTRLTVT.

This clonotype was counted many times. The V gene is TRBV25-1, the J gene TRBJ2-7; the match to TRBD2 covers 7 bases. The J segment lost 4 bases and the V segment lost 0 bases, leaving 9 bases of the junction unmatched. The CDR3 extends over 16 amino acids. Germline loops: CDR1 MGHDK, CDR2 SYGVNS. The CDR3 sequence: CASSEYSAGYGYEQYF. In nucleotides, the CDR3 is TGTGCCAGCAGTGAATATTCAGCGGGGTACGGATACGAGCAGTACTTC.

The chain employs TRBV11-3 and TRBJ1-5, with D maybe TRBD1 (6 bases). CDR1 is SGHNT and CDR2 is YENEEA in the germline V gene. The germline V and J ends were trimmed by 7 bases and 3 bases, with 16 bases remaining between them. The CDR3 spans 15 residues. CDR3 bases: TGTGCCAGCAAAGGGGGGGGAAACTCCAATCAGCCCCAGCATTTT. Encoded protein: CASKGGGNSNQPQHF.

In its sample, this clonotype was seen many times. The genes are TRBV24-1 and TRBJ1-5; no firm D call. With 0 bases removed from V and 7 bases from J, the gap between germline ends came to 3 bases. Per the germline V gene, CDR1 is KGHDR and CDR2 is SFDVKD. CDR3 size: 12 residues. The CDR3 nucleotides are TGTGCCACCAGTGATTTGGGGCAGCCCCAGCATTTT. Translation: CATSDLGQPQHF.

In this sample, this clonotype turned up many times. The V and J genes are TRBV30 and TRBJ1-4; 11 bases map to TRBD1. Per the germline V gene, CDR1 is GTSNPN and CDR2 is SVGIG (reference sequence). The CDR3 covers 14 residues. V lost 2 bases to trimming and J lost 8 bases; unmatched junction nucleotides: 4. The CDR3 region has the DNA TGTGCCTGGAGTCGGGACAGGGGGGGAGAAAAACTGTTTTTT. Translated, it gives CAWSRDRGGEKLFF.

The rearrangement joins TRBV18 to TRBJ2-7; 7 nucleotides align to TRBD1. With V trimmed by 1 base and J by 3 bases, 3 bases remained unmatched. Germline CDR1 is KGHSH and CDR2 is LQKENI. This CDR3 contains 14 residues. CDR3 sequence: CASSPQTGDYEQYF. The CDR3 DNA is TGTGCCAGCTCACCACAAACAGGGGACTACGAGCAGTACTTC.

This clonotype has at least ten counts. V is TRBV4-2 and J is TRBJ2-3; D unresolved. Germline assignment: CDR1 LGHNA and CDR2 YNFKEQ. V was trimmed by 0 bases and J by 9 bases, leaving 10 bases between them. CDR3 length: 13 amino acids. CDR3 in amino acids: CASSQEGPDTQYF. CDR3 sequence (DNA): TGTGCCAGCAGCCAAGAAGGACCCGACACGCAGTATTTT.

This sequence joins TRBV27 and TRBJ2-1; no firm D call. Deletions cut 8 bases from V and 8 bases from J, with 13 bases between. The CDR3 contains 12 residues. CDR1 and CDR2 (germline): MNHEY, SMNVEV (reference sequence). The CDR3 region is CASRASLHEQFF. The CDR3 nucleotides read TGTGCCAGCCGGGCCTCGCTTCATGAGCAGTTCTTC.

J is TRBJ2-6 and V is TRBV20-1; 7 bases fit TRBD2. Germline-derived CDR1 and CDR2 are DFQATT and SNEGSKA (reference sequence). V gave up 2 bases and J gave up 4 bases; unmatched junction bases: 11. This CDR3 is built from 17 residues. The CDR3 DNA is TGCAGTGCTAGAAGACGGGGGGAAATCGAGGGGGCCAACGTCCTGACTTTC. As protein: CSARRRGEIEGANVLTF.

In this sample, this clonotype turned up many times. V and J are TRBV5-1 and TRBJ1-2, with 7 bases lining up with TRBD1. After removal of 0 bases from V and 4 bases from J, the junction contained 6 bases not matched to a gene. This CDR3 is 15 amino acids long. Germline CDR1 is SGHRS and CDR2 is YFSETQ. The chain's CDR3 is CASSLDGQALYGYTF. CDR3 in DNA: TGCGCCAGCAGCTTGGATGGACAGGCACTCTATGGCTACACCTTC. Drawing the rest from reference TRBV5-1 and TRBJ1-2, the complete variable domain is KAGVTQTPRYLIKTRGQQVTLSCSPISGHRSVSWYQQTPGQGLQFLFEYFSETQRNKGNFPGRFSGRQFSNSRSEMNVSTLELGDSALYLCASSLDGQALYGYTFGSGTRLTVV.

The chain joins TRBV6-6 to TRBJ1-2; D remains unclear. V lost 4 bases and J lost 5, with 20 bases in between. The CDR3 totals 16 residues. The germline V gene encodes CDR1 MNHNY and CDR2 SVGAGI (reference sequence). CDR3 region: CASSSATKIVGYGYTF. CDR3 nucleotides: TGTGCCAGCAGTTCCGCCACCAAGATAGTGGGGTATGGCTACACCTTC.

This clonotype was counted ten times or more. The junction departs from germline at one end; a sequencing error may be responsible. The rearrangement links TRBV20-1 to TRBJ2-7; TRBD2 might be the D (5 bases). This CDR3 comprises 13 residues. From germline, CDR1 is DFQATT and CDR2 SNEGSKA (reference sequence). Here the CDR3 reads CSTRDPGSYEQYF. CDR3 sequence (DNA): TGCAGTACTAGAGATCCGGGCTCCTACGAGCAGTACTTC.

Notes on this clonotype: Without the conserved terminal phenylalanine or tryptophan, this CDR3 likely stems from a read error. CDR3 DNA sequence: TGTGCCACCAGTGATGACGGGGGGTCAACTTACAATGAGCAGTTCCTC. Protein: CATSDDGGSTYNEQFL. The chain uses TRBV24-1 and TRBJ2-1; 7 bases line up with TRBD2. The germline V gene has CDR1 KGHDR and CDR2 SFDVKD. CDR3 size: 16 residues. Losses at the gene ends were 3 bases for V and 4 bases for J; bases not matched to a gene: 8.

Remarks on this clonotype: Relative to the germline gene, one junction end is altered; a read error may explain this. This chain uses TRBV7-9 with TRBJ1-4; D is ambiguous. Germline assignment: CDR1 SEHNR and CDR2 FQNEAQ (reference sequence). This CDR3 has 15 amino acids. The CDR3 sequence is CAGSLEEGYNEKLLF. The CDR3 region has the DNA TGTGCCGGCAGCTTAGAGGAGGGTTATAATGAAAAACTGCTTTTT.

This clonotype was seen at least ten times. V is TRBV4-1 and J is TRBJ1-4; TRBD1 is a possible D gene (6 bases). The CDR3 is made up of 15 amino acids. Germline CDR1 MGHRA, CDR2 YSYEKL. Trimming took 6 bases from V and 7 from J, leaving 18 bases between them. DNA for the CDR3: TGCGCCAGCAGACCACAGGGTCGAAGGGTTGAAAAACTGTTTTTT. Residues: CASRPQGRRVEKLFF.

This clonotype appeared many times. This chain links TRBV6-7 with TRBJ2-3; 10 bases line up with TRBD2. TRBV6-7 is flagged as an ORF with uncertain function. The CDR3 has 17 residues. The V and J ends lost 3 bases and 0 bases, in that order; junction bases with no gene match: 6. CDR3 loop: CASSYGTSEKSTDTQYF. The CDR3 bases are TGTGCCAGCAGTTATGGGACTAGCGAAAAAAGCACAGATACGCAGTATTTT.

This clonotype was seen at least ten times. The chain couples TRBV9 to TRBJ1-4, with D uncertain. Per germline, CDR1 SGDLS and CDR2 YYNGEE. V was clipped by 0 bases and J by 3 bases, with 9 bases between them. The CDR3 has 15 amino acids. CDR3 sequence (DNA): TGTGCCAGCAGCGTAGAGGGATCCTCTAATGAAAAACTGTTTTTT. It encodes CASSVEGSSNEKLFF.

At least ten counts were recorded for this clonotype. The chain couples TRBV4-3 to TRBJ1-2, with D perhaps matching TRBD1 (5 bases). CDR3 length: 15 residues. Germline V gene lookup returns CDR1 LGHNA and CDR2 YSLEER. V gave up 0 bases and J gave up 3 bases, with 11 bases separating them. CDR3 amino acids: CASSQDLGPYYGYTF. The CDR3 DNA is TGCGCCAGCAGCCAAGATCTGGGGCCTTACTATGGCTACACCTTC.